This is a list of T cell receptor beta chains from one sample in a study of blood T cell repertoires in COVID-19. TCRdb's copy holds only in-frame clones and misses some; the assay was immunoSEQ multiplex PCR. The table has roughly 67,000 clones, 65% to 90% seen once; the top ten hold 20% to 25%. Sequencing used peripheral blood. The receptors were sampled from a middle-aged man with acute or convalescent COVID-19. Both conserved end residues are part of each CDR3. Fields, in order: D gene, CDR3 length, clone size, J gene, V gene, CDR3 protein, CDR3 DNA. A D gene is named only where the DNA matches it firmly. Some rows have no size entry. The others give once, few or many, or a class for an expanded clone.

TRBD2 | 16 | NA | TRBJ2-5 | TRBV19 | CASSIDLAGGQETQYF | TGTGCCAGTAGTATTGACTTAGCGGGGGGGCAAGAGACCCAGTACTTC
NA | 14 | NA | TRBJ2-3 | TRBV5-1 | CASSLLFSLDTQYF | TGCGCCAGCAGCTTGCTGTTCTCACTTGATACGCAGTATTTT
TRBD2 | 19 | NA | TRBJ2-3 | TRBV6-1 | CASSEEGSGGIASTDTQYF | TGTGCCAGCAGTGAAGAGGGAAGCGGGGGGATCGCTAGCACAGATACGCAGTATTTT
TRBD1 | 17 | NA | TRBJ1-6 | TRBV6-1 | CASSDFPGTVYNSPLHF | TGTGCCAGCAGTGACTTCCCGGGGACAGTCTATAATTCACCCCTCCACTTT
NA | 16 | NA | TRBJ2-1 | TRBV6-6 | CASKAHPAGNYNEQFF | TGTGCCAGCAAAGCGCACCCGGCGGGCAACTACAATGAGCAGTTCTTC
NA | 16 | once | TRBJ2-2 | TRBV21-1 | CASSKGGEVNTGELFF | TGTGCCAGCAGCAAAGGGGGGGAAGTGAACACCGGGGAGCTGTTTTTT
TRBD2 | 14 | NA | TRBJ2-7 | TRBV11-3 | CASSLGGTTYEQYF | TGTGCCAGCAGCTTAGGCGGGACTACCTACGAGCAGTACTTC
TRBD2 | 15 | NA | TRBJ2-5 | TRBV9 | CASTVGGGDSETQYF | TGTGCCAGCACCGTGGGGGGGGGAGATTCAGAGACCCAGTACTTC
NA | 15 | NA | TRBJ1-1 | TRBV6-5 | CASSYRGSGATEAFF | TGTGCCAGCAGTTACCGGGGGAGCGGAGCCACTGAAGCTTTCTTT
TRBD1 | 14 | medium-sized | TRBJ2-4 | TRBV4-2 | CASSHRTGGDIQYF | TGTGCCAGCAGCCATCGGACAGGGGGGGACATTCAGTACTTC
TRBD1 | 14 | NA | TRBJ2-5 | TRBV2 | CASRDGQGEETQYF | TGTGCCAGCAGGGATGGACAGGGAGAAGAGACCCAGTACTTC
TRBD1 | 13 | NA | TRBJ2-3 | TRBV3-1/TRBV3-2 | CASRDRGIDTQYF | TGTGCCAGTCGGGACAGGGGGATTGATACGCAGTATTTT
TRBD1 | 14 | NA | TRBJ1-1 | TRBV5-6 | CASSLRDRVPEAFF | TGTGCCAGCAGCCTGAGGGACAGGGTGCCTGAAGCTTTCTTT